This is a list of T cell receptor beta chains from one sample in a study of cytomegalovirus exposure and HLA in healthy donors. Assay used: immunoSEQ multiplex PCR; TCRdb lists only in-frame clones, some missing. The sample includes 35,000 to 50,000 clones, 60% to 75% of them seen just once. The sequenced sample consisted of PBMCs. The source of these receptors is a middle-aged man in good health and CMV-seronegative. The CDR3 runs from the conserved cysteine through the conserved F or W. Each record gives: D gene, clone size, V gene, J gene, CDR3 DNA, CDR3 protein. A D gene is named only where the DNA matches it firmly. Size values are once, few and many counts, or a class for expanded clones, and some rows have none.

TRBD2	-	TRBV5-4	TRBJ2-5	TGTGCCAGCAGCTTGGGGAGCGGGGGGGCCCAAGAGACCCAGTACTTC	CASSLGSGGAQETQYF
-	-	TRBV6-1	TRBJ2-3	TGTGCCAGCAGTGAAGGCAGGGAGGGCACAGATACGCAGTATTTT	CASSEGREGTDTQYF
TRBD1	-	TRBV28	TRBJ2-1	TGTGCCAGCAGTTTAGTGGGACAGCCTAATGAGCAGTTCTTC	CASSLVGQPNEQFF
TRBD1	-	TRBV5-4	TRBJ1-2	TGTGCCAGCAGCCACGTGACAGGGGGAGATGGCTACACCTTC	CASSHVTGGDGYTF
TRBD1	-	TRBV6-5	TRBJ1-2	TGTGCCAGCAGTTACGGGACAGGGTCGGGCTACACCTTC	CASSYGTGSGYTF
-	-	TRBV4-2	TRBJ1-1	TGTGCCAGCAGCCAAATCCTACTGGGGCGGCCGACTGAAGCTTTCTTT	CASSQILLGRPTEAFF
-	few	TRBV6-5	TRBJ1-3	TGTGCCAGCAGTTACCAGGGAAGTGGAAACACCATATATTTT	CASSYQGSGNTIYF
TRBD1	-	TRBV5-5	TRBJ1-6	TGTGCCAGCAGCGAGGGACAGGGAGGTTCACCCCTCCACTTT	CASSEGQGGSPLHF
-	-	TRBV4-3	TRBJ1-1	TGCGCCAGCAGCCAGACGGGGACAAGTGAAGCTTTCTTT	CASSQTGTSEAFF
TRBD1	-	TRBV4-1	TRBJ2-2	TGCGCCAGCAGCCAGGGACAGGGGATTAACACCGGGGAGCTGTTTTTT	CASSQGQGINTGELFF
-	-	TRBV29-1	TRBJ2-7	TGCAGCGTTGCCCCGGGGGTCTCCTACGAGCAGTACTTC	CSVAPGVSYEQYF
TRBD1	-	TRBV29-1	TRBJ2-7	TGCAGCGTCAGACAGGGGGTCGGTTACGAGCAGTACTTC	CSVRQGVGYEQYF
-	few	TRBV4-3	TRBJ2-1	TGCGCCAGCAGCCAAGAGTCTTACAATGAGCAGTTCTTC	CASSQESYNEQFF
-	-	TRBV10-2	TRBJ1-2	TGCGCCAGCAGTGAGGGCGGAATTTATGGCTACACCTTC	CASSEGGIYGYTF
TRBD1	-	TRBV6-1	TRBJ2-7	TGTGCCAGCAGTGAAGCTAGGGGGACAGGGCAAAGCTACGAGCAGTACTTC	CASSEARGTGQSYEQYF
TRBD2	-	TRBV29-1	TRBJ2-7	TGCAGCGTTACCGGGGGGAGCTCCTACGAGCAGTACTTC	CSVTGGSSYEQYF
TRBD1	-	TRBV6-5	TRBJ2-7	TGTGCCAGCAGTTACTCCGGACAGGGTTTGGGGTACGAGCAGTACTTC	CASSYSGQGLGYEQYF
-	-	TRBV10-3	TRBJ1-5	TGTGCCATCGGAGGGGGGGGAGGGAATCAGCCCCAGCATTTT	CAIGGGGGNQPQHF
-	-	TRBV9	TRBJ1-2	TGTGCCAGCAGCGTCCAAGGGGTAATCGATGGCTACACCTTC	CASSVQGVIDGYTF
TRBD1	once	TRBV30	TRBJ2-2	TGTGCCTGGAGCGGGACAGGACTAAACACCGGGGAGCTGTTTTTT	CAWSGTGLNTGELFF
TRBD1	-	TRBV18	TRBJ1-2	TGTGCCAGCTCACCAGACAGGGATGGCTACACCTTC	CASSPDRDGYTF
TRBD2	-	TRBV30	TRBJ2-3	TGTGCCTGGAGTCCAGGACTAGCGGGGGGGACAGATACGCAGTATTTT	CAWSPGLAGGTDTQYF
TRBD1	few	TRBV6-6	TRBJ2-2	TGTGCCAGCAGCCCAGGGACAGGGTCTACCGGGGAGCTGTTTTTT	CASSPGTGSTGELFF
TRBD2	-	TRBV11-2	TRBJ2-1	TGTGCCAGCAGCTTAGCGGGAGGTAATGAGCAGTTCTTC	CASSLAGGNEQFF
-	-	TRBV5-1	TRBJ2-5	TGCGCCAGCAGCTTCGGGGGGCCCCAAGAGACCCAGTACTTC	CASSFGGPQETQYF
-	-	TRBV15	TRBJ2-1	TGTGCCACCAGCAGAGGTGGAGGATCCTACAATGAGCAGTTCTTC	CATSRGGGSYNEQFF
-	once	TRBV7-2	TRBJ2-7	TGTGCCAGCAGCTTAGTGAAAAACTACTACGAGCAGTACTTC	CASSLVKNYYEQYF
-	few	TRBV11-2	TRBJ2-3	TGTGCCAGCAGGGAGGACAGCACAGATACGCAGTATTTT	CASREDSTDTQYF
TRBD1	-	TRBV7-2	TRBJ2-3	TGTGCCAGCAGCCCGGACAGGGCGGCAGATACGCAGTATTTT	CASSPDRAADTQYF
TRBD2	-	TRBV5-8	TRBJ2-5	TGTGCCAGCAGCTTTATCCTTAGCGGGGTTACCCAAGAGACCCAGTACTTC	CASSFILSGVTQETQYF
-	-	TRBV6-1	TRBJ2-7	TGTGCCAGCAGTGGGCCCGAACCCTACGAGCAGTACTTC	CASSGPEPYEQYF
-	-	TRBV4-1	TRBJ2-3	TGCGCCAGCAGCCAAGGAACAGCCCCGCCAGATACGCAGTATTTT	CASSQGTAPPDTQYF
TRBD1	-	TRBV7-3	TRBJ2-7	TGTGCCAGCAGCTTAACCGGGACAGGGAGGGAGCAGTACTTC	CASSLTGTGREQYF
-	-	TRBV6-5	TRBJ2-5	TGTGCCAGCAGTGGAGCAGGGACACAAGAGACCCAGTACTTC	CASSGAGTQETQYF
TRBD1	-	TRBV10-3	TRBJ2-5	TGTGCCATCAGGCTGACAGGGGGCGAGGAGACCCAGTACTTC	CAIRLTGGEETQYF
-	-	TRBV4-3	TRBJ1-4	TGCGCCAGCAGCCAAGGACGCGGAGCCCCGAAGGCTAATGAAAAACTGTTTTTT	CASSQGRGAPKANEKLFF
-	-	TRBV10-2	TRBJ1-5	TGCGCCAGCAGTGAGTCGAGAGGGGAGGACCAGCCCCAGCATTTT	CASSESRGEDQPQHF
TRBD1	-	TRBV10-3	TRBJ2-7	TGTGCCATCAGCAGGGGTGGACAGGGCTGGGAGCAGTACTTC	CAISRGGQGWEQYF
-	-	TRBV7-2	TRBJ2-1	TGTGCCAGCAGACTCGGCGGGGTCTACAATGAGCAGTTCTTC	CASRLGGVYNEQFF
-	-	TRBV7-2	TRBJ2-2	TGTGCCAGCAGCGGTGGTTCCCCCCAGGCGACCGGGGAGCTGTTTTTT	CASSGGSPQATGELFF
-	-	TRBV29-1	TRBJ1-1	TGCAGCGTTGTGGCGGGGGGCAACACTGAAGCTTTCTTT	CSVVAGGNTEAFF
-	few	TRBV10-2	TRBJ2-2	TGCGCCAGCAGAACGGACATAAAGGACACCGGGGAGCTGTTTTTT	CASRTDIKDTGELFF
TRBD2	once	TRBV4-2	TRBJ2-4	TGTGCCAGCAGCCTTAAAGCGGGGGGACCCAAAAACATTCAGTACTTC	CASSLKAGGPKNIQYF
TRBD1	-	TRBV30	TRBJ1-2	TGTGCCTGGAGTGTCGGGACAGCGTTCTATGGCTACACCTTC	CAWSVGTAFYGYTF
TRBD1	medium-sized	TRBV5-1	TRBJ1-6	TGCGCCAGCAGCTTTCGACAGGGCCCGGCTAATTCACCCCTCCACTTT	CASSFRQGPANSPLHF
TRBD1	-	TRBV2	TRBJ1-1	TGTGCCAGTCACCGACAGGGGGTGGTTAACACTGAAGCTTTCTTT	CASHRQGVVNTEAFF
-	-	TRBV9	TRBJ2-7	TGTGCCAGCAGCGTAGACAGGGGAGGCGACGAGCAGTACTTC	CASSVDRGGDEQYF
TRBD1	few	TRBV7-2	TRBJ2-6	TGTGCCAGCAGCTTAGTGGGGACAGGGGTTGGGGCCAACGTCCTGACTTTC	CASSLVGTGVGANVLTF
TRBD1	many	TRBV6-5	TRBJ1-2	TGTGCCAGCAGGCGACGACAGGGTAGTGGCTACACCTTC	CASRRRQGSGYTF
-	-	TRBV30	TRBJ1-3	TGTGCCTCCTCGCGGGGGTTCGACGGAAACACCATATATTTT	CASSRGFDGNTIYF